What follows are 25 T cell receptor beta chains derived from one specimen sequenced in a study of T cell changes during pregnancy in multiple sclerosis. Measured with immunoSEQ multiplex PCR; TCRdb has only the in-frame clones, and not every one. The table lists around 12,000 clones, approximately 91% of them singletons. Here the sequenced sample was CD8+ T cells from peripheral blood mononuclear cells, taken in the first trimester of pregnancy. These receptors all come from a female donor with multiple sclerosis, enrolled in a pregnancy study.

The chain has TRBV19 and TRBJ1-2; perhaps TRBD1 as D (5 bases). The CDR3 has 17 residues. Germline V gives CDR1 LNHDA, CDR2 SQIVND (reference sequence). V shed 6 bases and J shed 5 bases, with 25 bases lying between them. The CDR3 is CASSPEGAFSSLYGYTF. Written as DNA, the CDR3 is TGTGCCAGTAGCCCCGAAGGGGCGTTTTCGAGTCTTTATGGCTACACCTTC.

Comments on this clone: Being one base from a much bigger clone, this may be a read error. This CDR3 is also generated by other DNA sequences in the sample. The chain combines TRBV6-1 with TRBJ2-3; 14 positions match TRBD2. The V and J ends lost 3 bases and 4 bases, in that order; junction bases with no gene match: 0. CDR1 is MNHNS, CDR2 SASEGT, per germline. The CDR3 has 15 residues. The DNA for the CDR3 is TGTGCCAGCAGTGAGACTAGCGGGGGGGCAGATACGCAGTATTTT. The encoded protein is CASSETSGGADTQYF.

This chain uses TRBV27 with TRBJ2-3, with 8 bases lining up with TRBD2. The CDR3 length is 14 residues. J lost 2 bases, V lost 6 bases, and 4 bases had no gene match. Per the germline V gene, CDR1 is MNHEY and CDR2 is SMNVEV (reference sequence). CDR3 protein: CASRLAVTTDTQYF. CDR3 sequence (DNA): TGTGCCAGCAGACTAGCGGTAACCACAGATACGCAGTATTTT.

CDR3 bases: TGTGCCACCAAAACTACGCCGGGGACTGAAGCTTTCTTT. The encoded protein is CATKTTPGTEAFF. The chain recombines TRBV19 with TRBJ1-1; D not resolved. The CDR3 totals 13 residues. Trimming took 10 bases from V and 5 from J, leaving 17 bases between them. CDR1 and CDR2 (germline): LNHDA, SQIVND (reference sequence).

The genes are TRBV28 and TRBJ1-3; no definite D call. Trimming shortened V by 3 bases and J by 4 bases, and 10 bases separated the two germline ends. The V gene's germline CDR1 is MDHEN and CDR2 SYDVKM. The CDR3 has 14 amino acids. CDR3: CASSFATPGNTIYF. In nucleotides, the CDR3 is TGTGCCAGCAGTTTCGCGACTCCCGGAAACACCATATATTTT.

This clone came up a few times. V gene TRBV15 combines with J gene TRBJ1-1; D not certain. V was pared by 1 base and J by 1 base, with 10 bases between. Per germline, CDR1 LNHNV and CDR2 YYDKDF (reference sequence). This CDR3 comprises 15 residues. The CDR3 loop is CATSRVLLRNTEAFF. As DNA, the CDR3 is TGTGCCACCAGCAGAGTCCTGTTGCGGAACACTGAAGCTTTCTTT.

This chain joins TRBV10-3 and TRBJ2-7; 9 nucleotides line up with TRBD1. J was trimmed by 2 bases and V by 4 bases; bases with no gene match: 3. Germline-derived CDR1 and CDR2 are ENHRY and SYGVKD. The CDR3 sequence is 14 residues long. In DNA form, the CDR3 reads TGTGCCATCAGTGCGGGACAGGGAACCTACGAGCAGTACTTC. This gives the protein CAISAGQGTYEQYF.

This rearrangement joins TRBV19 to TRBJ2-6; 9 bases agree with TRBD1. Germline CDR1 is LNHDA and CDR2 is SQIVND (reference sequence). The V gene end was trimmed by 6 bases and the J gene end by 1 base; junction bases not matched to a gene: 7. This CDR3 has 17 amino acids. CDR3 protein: CASSRDREGSGANVLTF. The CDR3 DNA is TGTGCCAGTAGCCGGGACAGGGAAGGATCTGGGGCCAACGTCCTGACTTTC. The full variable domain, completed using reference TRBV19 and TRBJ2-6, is DGGITQSPKYLFRKEGQNVTLSCEQNLNHDAMYWYRQDPGQGLRLIYYSQIVNDFQKGDIAEGYSVSREKKESFPLTVTSAQKNPTAFYLCASSRDREGSGANVLTFGAGSRLTVL.

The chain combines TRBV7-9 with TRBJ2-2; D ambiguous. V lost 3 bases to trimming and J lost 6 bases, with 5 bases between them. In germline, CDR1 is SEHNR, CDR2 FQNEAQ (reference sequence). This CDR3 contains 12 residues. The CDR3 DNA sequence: TGTGCCAGCAGCTTCTATGCCGGGGAGCTGTTTTTT. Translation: CASSFYAGELFF.

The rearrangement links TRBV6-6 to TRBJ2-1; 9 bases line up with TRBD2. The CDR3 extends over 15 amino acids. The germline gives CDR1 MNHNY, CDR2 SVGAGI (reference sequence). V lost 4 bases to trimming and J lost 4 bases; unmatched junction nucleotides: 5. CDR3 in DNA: TGTGCCAGCAGTTGGACTAGCGTATCTTACAATGAGCAGTTCTTC. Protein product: CASSWTSVSYNEQFF.

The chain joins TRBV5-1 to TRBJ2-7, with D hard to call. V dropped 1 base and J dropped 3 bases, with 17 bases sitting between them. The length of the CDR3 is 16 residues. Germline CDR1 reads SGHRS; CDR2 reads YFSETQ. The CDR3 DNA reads TGCGCCAGCAGCTTGACCTCGAAATTAGGAGACTACGAGCAGTACTTC. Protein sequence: CASSLTSKLGDYEQYF.

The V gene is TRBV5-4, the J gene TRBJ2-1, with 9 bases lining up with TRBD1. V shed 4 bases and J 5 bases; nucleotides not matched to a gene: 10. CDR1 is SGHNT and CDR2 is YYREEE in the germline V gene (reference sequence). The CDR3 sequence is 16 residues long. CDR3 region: CASSAPGQGLNNEQFF. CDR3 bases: TGTGCCAGCAGCGCGCCGGGACAGGGATTGAACAATGAGCAGTTCTTC.

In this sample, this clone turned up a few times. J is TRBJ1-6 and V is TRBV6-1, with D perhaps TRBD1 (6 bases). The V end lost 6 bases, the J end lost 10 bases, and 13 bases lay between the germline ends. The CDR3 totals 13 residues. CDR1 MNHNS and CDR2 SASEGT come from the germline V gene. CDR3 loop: CASRDSEISPLHF. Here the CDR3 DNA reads TGTGCCAGCAGGGACAGTGAGATCTCACCCCTCCACTTT.

CDR3 region: CASSTLPQSNQPQHF. CDR3 DNA: TGTGCCAGTAGTACGCTCCCGCAGAGCAATCAGCCCCAGCATTTT. This chain connects TRBV19 to TRBJ1-5; D ambiguous. Trimming took off 4 bases at V and 1 base at J, with 11 bases between the two ends. The CDR3 consists of 15 residues. CDR1 and CDR2 from the germline V gene are LNHDA and SQIVND (reference sequence).

The CDR3 here is CASSEWGLLYEQYF. DNA for the CDR3: TGTGCCAGCAGTGAATGGGGACTGCTCTACGAGCAGTACTTC. V and J are TRBV6-1 and TRBJ2-7; D perhaps matches TRBD2 (6 bases). The CDR3 runs 14 residues. CDR1 is MNHNS, CDR2 SASEGT, per germline. Trimming removed 2 bases from V and 3 bases from J, with 11 bases in between.

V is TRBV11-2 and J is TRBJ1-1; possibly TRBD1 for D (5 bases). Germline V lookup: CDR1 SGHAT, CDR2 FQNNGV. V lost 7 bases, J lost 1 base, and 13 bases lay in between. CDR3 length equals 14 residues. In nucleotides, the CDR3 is TGTGCCAGCACCTGGAGCGGGGGGAACACTGAAGCTTTCTTT. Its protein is CASTWSGGNTEAFF.

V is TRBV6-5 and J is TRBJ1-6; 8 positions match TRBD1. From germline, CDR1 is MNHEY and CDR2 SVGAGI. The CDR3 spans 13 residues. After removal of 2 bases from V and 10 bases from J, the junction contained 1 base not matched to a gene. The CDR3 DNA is TGTGCCAGCAGTTACGGGACAGGATCACCCCTCCACTTT. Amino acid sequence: CASSYGTGSPLHF.

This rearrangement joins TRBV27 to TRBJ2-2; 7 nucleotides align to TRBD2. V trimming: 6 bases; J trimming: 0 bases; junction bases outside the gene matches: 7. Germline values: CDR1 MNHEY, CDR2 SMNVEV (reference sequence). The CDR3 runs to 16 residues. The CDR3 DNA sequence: TGTGCCAGCAGGTCGGGACTACAAACGAACACCGGGGAGCTGTTTTTT. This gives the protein CASRSGLQTNTGELFF.

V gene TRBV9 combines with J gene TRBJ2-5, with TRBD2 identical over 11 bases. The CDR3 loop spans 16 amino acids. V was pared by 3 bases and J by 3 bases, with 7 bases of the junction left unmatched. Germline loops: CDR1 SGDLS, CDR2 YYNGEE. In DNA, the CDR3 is TGTGCCAGCAGCGCCTTTAGCGGGGGGGCGAAAGAGACCCAGTACTTC. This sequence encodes CASSAFSGGAKETQYF.

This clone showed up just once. The CDR3 loop reads CASSQEPSWTGVLSGYTF. DNA for the CDR3: TGTGCCAGCAGCCAAGAACCGTCCTGGACAGGGGTTCTCAGTGGCTACACCTTC. V is TRBV4-2 and J is TRBJ1-2; 9 bases match TRBD1. V lost 0 bases and J lost 7; bases outside the gene matches: 15. Germline CDR1 and CDR2: LGHNA and YNFKEQ. This CDR3 is built from 18 residues.

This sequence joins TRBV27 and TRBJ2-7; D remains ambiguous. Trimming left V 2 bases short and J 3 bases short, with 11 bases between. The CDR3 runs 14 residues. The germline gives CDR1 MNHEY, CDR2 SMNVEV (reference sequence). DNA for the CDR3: TGTGCCAGCAGTTTACGGCGGAGTAACTACGAGCAGTACTTC. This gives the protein CASSLRRSNYEQYF.

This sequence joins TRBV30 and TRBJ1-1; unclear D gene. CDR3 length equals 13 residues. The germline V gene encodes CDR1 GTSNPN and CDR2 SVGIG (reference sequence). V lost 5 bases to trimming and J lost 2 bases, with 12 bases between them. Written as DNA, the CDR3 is TGTGCCTGGCAATTGCAGACAAACACTGAAGCTTTCTTT. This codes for CAWQLQTNTEAFF.

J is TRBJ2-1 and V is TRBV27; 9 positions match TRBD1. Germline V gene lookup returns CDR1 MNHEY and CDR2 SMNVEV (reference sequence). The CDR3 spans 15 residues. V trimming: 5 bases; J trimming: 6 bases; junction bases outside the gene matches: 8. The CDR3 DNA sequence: TGTGCCAGCAGTGGTGACAGGGGGGGTCTCAATGAGCAGTTCTTC. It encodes CASSGDRGGLNEQFF.

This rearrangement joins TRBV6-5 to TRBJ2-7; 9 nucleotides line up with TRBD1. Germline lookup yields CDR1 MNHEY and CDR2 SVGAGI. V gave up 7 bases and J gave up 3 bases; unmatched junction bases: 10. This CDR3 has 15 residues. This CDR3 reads CASTRLGQGYYEQYF. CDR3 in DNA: TGTGCCAGCACCCGCTTGGGACAGGGTTACTACGAGCAGTACTTC.

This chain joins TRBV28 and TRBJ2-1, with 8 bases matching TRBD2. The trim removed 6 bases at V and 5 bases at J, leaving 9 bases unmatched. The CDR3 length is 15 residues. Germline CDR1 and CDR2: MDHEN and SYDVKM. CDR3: CASSPGGAWDNEQFF. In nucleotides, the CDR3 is TGTGCCAGCAGCCCCGGGGGGGCTTGGGACAATGAGCAGTTCTTC.